The entry below describes one T cell receptor (beta chain). These data come from a study of blood T cell repertoires in COVID-19. Study context: The United States, Italy and Spain supplied acute and convalescent COVID-19 samples. Sources were T cells, B-cell-depleted T cells, or PBMCs; the material itself was cDNA or gDNA.

Original processing methods: Reference gene primer amplification gave estimated nucleated cell counts. The repertoire was sequenced with immunoSEQ multiplex PCR; TCRdb's copy has only in-frame clones and lacks some. V and J calls and clone size are copied from that table; D and trimming were computed from the DNA. The data hold fewer than 250,000 clones, with more than 85% observed a single time. Germline values: CDR1 LNHNV, CDR2 YYDKDF (reference sequence). Trimming pared 2 bases from V and 8 bases from J, leaving 18 bases between. The CDR3 extends over 15 amino acids. V and J are TRBV15 and TRBJ1-2; no clear D. The sample taken for sequencing was peripheral blood. This clonotype was obtained from a man aged 25-40 years with acute or convalescent COVID-19. The CDR3 loop is CATSRKSAGPLGYTF. For the CDR3, the DNA is TGTGCCACCAGCAGAAAAAGCGCTGGCCCCCTGGGCTACACCTTC.